The rows below give T cell receptor beta chains drawn from one sample of a study of OX40 agonist ivuxolimab in advanced cancers. Sequencing was performed with immunoSEQ multiplex PCR; in TCRdb, only in-frame clones are kept and a portion is missing. The sample comprises 45,000 to 65,000 clones, roughly four fifths of which are singletons, and about 3.1% rests with the top ten. This specimen was CD4+ or CD8+ T cells sorted from blood, taken in a trial of the OX40 agonist ivuxolimab. Receptors were obtained from an adult with an advanced solid tumor such as melanoma, head and neck, liver or kidney cancer. CDR3s include the opening cysteine and the closing phenylalanine or tryptophan. D genes are given only for firm matches. For some rows the clone size is stated as once, few or many, or as a class when expanded; others skip it.

d_call,j_call,clone_size,v_call,cdr3_aa,cdr3_nt
TRBD1,TRBJ1-2,NA,TRBV9,CASSVVSQGNYGYTF,TGTGCCAGCAGCGTAGTTTCACAGGGGAACTATGGCTACACCTTC
NA,TRBJ1-1,NA,TRBV29-1,CSVETGTTEAFF,TGCAGCGTTGAAACCGGGACCACTGAAGCTTTCTTT
TRBD1,TRBJ2-7,NA,TRBV18,CASSPGTASYEQYF,TGTGCCAGCTCACCCGGGACAGCCTCCTACGAGCAGTACTTC
NA,TRBJ1-2,NA,TRBV25-1,CASSEYPRDYGYTF,TGTGCCAGCAGTGAATATCCCAGGGACTATGGCTACACCTTC
NA,TRBJ1-1,once,TRBV5-4,CAIGSGPEAFF,TGTGCCATTGGCTCGGGGCCAGAAGCTTTCTTT
TRBD1,TRBJ2-7,NA,TRBV6-6,CASNSAGTGPYEQYF,TGTGCCAGCAACTCCGCCGGGACAGGACCGTACGAGCAGTACTTC
NA,TRBJ2-1,NA,TRBV6-5,CASSYWGPNEQFF,TGTGCCAGCAGTTACTGGGGGCCCAATGAGCAGTTCTTC
NA,TRBJ2-7,NA,TRBV27,CASSYRVEGGYEQYF,TGTGCCAGCAGCTACAGGGTCGAAGGGGGGTACGAGCAGTACTTC
TRBD2,TRBJ2-3,NA,TRBV18,CASSPRSGGATDTQYF,TGTGCCAGCTCACCAAGAAGCGGGGGGGCAACAGATACGCAGTATTTT
NA,TRBJ1-5,few,TRBV6-1,CASSDRPGGNQPQHF,TGTGCCAGCAGTGATCGGCCAGGGGGCAATCAGCCCCAGCATTTT
NA,TRBJ2-3,NA,TRBV15,CATSLVTVDTQYF,TGTGCCACCAGCCTAGTTACGGTTGATACGCAGTATTTT
TRBD2,TRBJ2-3,NA,TRBV5-6,CASSLDGLAGGRTHTQYF,TGTGCCAGCAGCTTGGATGGTCTAGCGGGGGGACGCACACATACGCAGTATTTT
NA,TRBJ1-6,once,TRBV5-1,CASSLVGSSYNSPLHF,TGCGCCAGCAGCTTGGTGGGGAGCTCCTATAATTCACCCCTCCACTTT
NA,TRBJ1-3,NA,TRBV5-6,CASRAISGNTIYF,TGTGCCAGCAGGGCCATCTCTGGAAACACCATATATTTT
NA,TRBJ1-1,NA,TRBV5-4,CASSLALSGRPTEAFF,TGTGCCAGCAGCTTGGCCCTTTCCGGAAGACCCACTGAAGCTTTCTTT
TRBD2,TRBJ2-1,NA,TRBV15,CATSTPGGNYNEQFF,TGTGCCACCAGCACTCCGGGGGGGAACTACAATGAGCAGTTCTTC
TRBD2,TRBJ2-7,NA,TRBV5-4,CASSASSGGYEQYF,TGTGCCAGCAGCGCCTCTAGCGGGGGGTACGAGCAGTACTTC
TRBD1,TRBJ2-5,NA,TRBV7-2,CASSLSPGQGQETQYF,TGTGCCAGCAGCTTATCGCCGGGACAGGGTCAAGAGACCCAGTACTTC
NA,TRBJ2-1,NA,TRBV7-9,CASSPGAGDNEQFF,TGTGCCAGCAGCCCTGGGGCAGGGGACAATGAGCAGTTCTTC
NA,TRBJ2-3,NA,TRBV10-1,CASPGGLDTQYF,TGCGCCAGCCCCGGAGGGTTAGATACGCAGTATTTT
NA,TRBJ2-3,NA,TRBV6-4,CASSLDFTDTQYF,TGTGCCAGCAGTTTGGACTTTACAGATACGCAGTATTTT
TRBD1,TRBJ2-7,NA,TRBV6-5,CASRPPTGTYEQYF,TGTGCCAGCAGACCTCCGACAGGGACCTACGAGCAGTACTTC
TRBD1,TRBJ2-4,NA,TRBV5-1,CASSFGDRVNIQYF,TGCGCCAGCAGCTTCGGGGACAGGGTAAACATTCAGTACTTC
TRBD1,TRBJ2-5,NA,TRBV19,CASSKGQGGGETQYF,TGTGCCAGTAGTAAAGGACAGGGTGGCGGAGAGACCCAGTACTTC
NA,TRBJ2-7,NA,TRBV12-5,CASGLFAREHEQYF,TGTGCTAGTGGTTTGTTCGCCAGGGAGCACGAGCAGTACTTC
NA,TRBJ1-1,NA,TRBV10-3,CAISGQVTTEAFF,TGTGCCATCAGTGGACAGGTTACCACTGAAGCTTTCTTT
NA,TRBJ2-5,NA,TRBV21-1,CASSKGVPKRGAPETQYF,TGTGCCAGCAGCAAAGGGGTTCCTAAGCGGGGGGCCCCAGAGACCCAGTACTTC
NA,TRBJ2-5,NA,TRBV2,CASSVLETQYF,TGTGCCAGCAGCGTATTAGAGACCCAGTACTTC
NA,TRBJ2-7,NA,TRBV10-2,CASSGGTGTYEQYF,TGCGCCAGCAGTGGCGGAACAGGGACCTACGAGCAGTACTTC
NA,TRBJ1-2,NA,TRBV5-1,CASSLEGMPRGYTF,TGCGCCAGCAGCTTGGAGGGGATGCCGCGTGGCTACACCTTC
TRBD1,TRBJ1-6,few,TRBV7-6,CASSLGTGFDSPLHF,TGTGCCAGCAGCTTGGGGACAGGGTTTGATTCACCCCTCCACTTT
NA,TRBJ2-5,NA,TRBV5-1,CASSLDRSQETQYF,TGCGCCAGCAGCCTAGACAGGAGCCAAGAGACCCAGTACTTC
NA,TRBJ1-3,NA,TRBV5-5,CASSLVGTSGNTIYF,TGTGCCAGCAGCTTGGTTGGGACATCCGGAAACACCATATATTTT
TRBD2,TRBJ2-1,NA,TRBV27,CASNPLASGGRDEQFF,TGTGCCAGCAACCCTTTGGCTAGCGGGGGCAGGGATGAGCAGTTCTTC
NA,TRBJ1-1,NA,TRBV6-5,CALSAVHGNTEAFF,TGTGCCCTGTCGGCTGTGCATGGGAACACTGAAGCTTTCTTT
TRBD1,TRBJ2-2,NA,TRBV11-2,CASSATGGSTGELFF,TGTGCCAGCAGCGCCACAGGGGGCAGTACCGGGGAGCTGTTTTTT
TRBD1,TRBJ1-2,NA,TRBV4-1,CASSQDRDRGTYGYTF,TGCGCCAGCAGCCAAGACAGGGACAGGGGAACATATGGCTACACCTTC
NA,TRBJ1-6,NA,TRBV5-6,CASSPIRNSPLHF,TGTGCCAGCAGCCCAATCCGGAATTCACCCCTCCACTTT
NA,TRBJ2-2,NA,TRBV7-5,CARSLRPGLDLTGELFF,TGTGCCAGGAGCTTAAGGCCTGGACTAGACCTAACCGGGGAGCTGTTTTTT
NA,TRBJ1-1,NA,TRBV20-1,CSAEGGTEAFF,TGCAGTGCTGAGGGGGGCACTGAAGCTTTCTTT
NA,TRBJ2-7,NA,TRBV7-8,CASSLTTPTRGKSYEQYF,TGTGCCAGCAGCTTAACTACCCCGACTCGGGGTAAATCCTACGAGCAGTACTTC